A single sample gave rise to the 32 T cell receptor beta chains below, sequenced in a study of blood T cell repertoires in COVID-19. TCRdb's copy holds only in-frame clones and misses some; the assay was immunoSEQ multiplex PCR. This table holds approximately 250,000 clones, roughly nine tenths found once. The specimen sequenced was peripheral blood. Receptors were obtained from a woman aged 55-69 years who had recovered from COVID-19.

The chain links TRBV28 to TRBJ1-1, with 8 bases lining up with TRBD1. Germline V lookup: CDR1 MDHEN, CDR2 SYDVKM. V lost 6 bases and J lost 6; bases outside the gene matches: 12. CDR3 length equals 15 residues. The CDR3 here is CASSRPEDRASEAFF. Here the CDR3 DNA reads TGTGCCAGCAGCCGCCCCGAGGACAGGGCGTCTGAAGCTTTCTTT.

The chain's CDR3 is CAIRTGFMTDTQYF. CDR3 in DNA: TGTGCCATCAGGACAGGGTTTATGACAGATACGCAGTATTTT. This chain connects TRBV10-3 to TRBJ2-3; 7 bases match TRBD1. Germline CDR1 is ENHRY and CDR2 is SYGVKD. The CDR3 runs 14 residues. V lost 6 bases and J lost 3; bases outside the gene matches: 6.

The gene calls are TRBV19 and TRBJ2-7; 11 bases fit TRBD1. This CDR3 is 17 amino acids long. Per germline, CDR1 LNHDA and CDR2 SQIVND (reference sequence). V gave up 3 bases and J gave up 3 bases; unmatched junction bases: 10. CDR3 region: CASSISGFGTGGYEQYF. The CDR3, as DNA: TGTGCCAGTAGTATTTCGGGCTTCGGGACAGGGGGCTACGAGCAGTACTTC.

The V gene is TRBV20-1, the J gene TRBJ2-3; 9 nucleotides match TRBD2. This CDR3 has 14 amino acids. Germline CDR1 is DFQATT and CDR2 is SNEGSKA (reference sequence). J gave up 4 bases and V 3 bases, and 5 bases lay outside the gene matches. The CDR3: CSASGGGAADTQYF. For the CDR3, the DNA is TGCAGTGCTAGTGGCGGGGGGGCCGCAGATACGCAGTATTTT.

This sequence joins TRBV20-1 and TRBJ2-7; TRBD2 might be the D (5 bases). V was clipped by 3 bases and J by 4 bases, with 10 bases between them. Per the germline V gene, CDR1 is DFQATT and CDR2 is SNEGSKA (reference sequence). The CDR3 loop spans 12 amino acids. The CDR3 reads CSASYRTYEQYF. The CDR3 coding sequence is TGCAGTGCTAGTTACCGGACTTACGAGCAGTACTTC.

This sequence joins TRBV19 and TRBJ2-5, with TRBD1 matching 10 bases. With V trimmed by 4 bases and J by 2 bases, 4 bases remained unmatched. This CDR3 is built from 15 residues. In germline, CDR1 is LNHDA, CDR2 SQIVND (reference sequence). The CDR3 coding sequence is TGTGCCAGTAGTAACCGGGACAGGGGTCAAGAGACCCAGTACTTC. This codes for CASSNRDRGQETQYF.

In its sample, this clone was seen a few times. This rearrangement joins TRBV5-1 to TRBJ2-1; D remains unclear. Trimming shortened V by 0 bases and J by 0 bases, and 13 bases separated the two germline ends. Germline V CDR1 and CDR2: SGHRS, YFSETQ. The length of the CDR3 is 17 residues. The CDR3 reads CASSLGGTGSSYNEQFF. CDR3 DNA sequence: TGCGCCAGCAGCTTGGGAGGAACGGGTAGCTCCTACAATGAGCAGTTCTTC.

This chain uses TRBV29-1 with TRBJ2-3, with 12 nucleotides matching TRBD2. V shed 5 bases, J shed 10 bases, and the junction held 7 bases outside the gene matches. The V gene's germline CDR1 is SQVTM and CDR2 ANQGSEA. There are 13 residues in the CDR3. The CDR3 reads CSVTLAGGPSQYF. As DNA, the CDR3 is TGCAGCGTTACCCTAGCGGGGGGGCCTTCGCAGTATTTT.

This clone turned up a few times. J is TRBJ2-7 and V is TRBV12-1; the table calls TRBD1, which could not be checked here. TRBV12-1 is designated a pseudogene. The CDR3 sequence is 21 residues long. CDR3 residues: CASSFAPDREIASVFDYEQYF. The CDR3 bases are TGTGCCAGCAGCTTTGCACCCGACAGGGAAATTGCTTCGGTCTTTGATTACGAGCAGTACTTC.

The chain links TRBV5-1 to TRBJ1-6, with a tentative D call TRBD1 (6 bases). Trimming took 0 bases from V and 5 from J, leaving 9 bases between them. CDR1 and CDR2 (germline): SGHRS, YFSETQ. The CDR3 runs to 15 residues. The CDR3 DNA is TGCGCCAGCAGCTTGGCCCCAGGGGATAATTCACCCCTCCACTTT. Translation: CASSLAPGDNSPLHF.

The gene calls are TRBV23-1 and TRBJ1-5, with 9 bases lining up with TRBD1. TRBV23-1 counts as an open reading frame of uncertain function. After removal of 4 bases from V and 8 bases from J, the junction contained 9 bases not matched to a gene. The length of the CDR3 is 15 residues. The CDR3 region has the DNA TGCGCCAGCAGTCCTAGACAGGGGGAAGAGGAGCCCCAGCATTTT. Encoded protein: CASSPRQGEEEPQHF.

The V and J genes are TRBV7-2 and TRBJ2-3; tentative D call: TRBD2 (6 bases). CDR3 length equals 14 residues. Trimming removed 2 bases at V and 4 bases at J, with 10 bases between. Per germline, CDR1 SGHTA and CDR2 FQGNSA. The CDR3 DNA reads as TGTGCCAGCAGCTTACTTACTAGCTCAGATACGCAGTATTTT. It is translated as CASSLLTSSDTQYF.

The J gene is TRBJ2-7, the V gene TRBV12-5; 7 nucleotides line up with TRBD1. This CDR3 is 17 amino acids long. The V segment lost 1 base and the J segment 3 bases; nucleotides outside the gene matches: 12. Germline CDR1 is LGHNT and CDR2 is FRNRAP. The CDR3 sequence: CASGLGVWDSKSYEQYF. The CDR3 nucleotides read TGTGCTAGTGGTTTGGGGGTCTGGGACAGCAAAAGCTACGAGCAGTACTTC.

V usage is TRBV19 and J usage is TRBJ1-6, with a weak D call TRBD1 (5 bases). Per the germline V gene, CDR1 is LNHDA and CDR2 is SQIVND (reference sequence). The CDR3 has 13 amino acids. V lost 7 bases and J lost 7, with 11 bases in between. DNA of the CDR3: TGTGCCAGTAAAGTCGGGGGAAATTCACCCCTCCACTTT. The encoded protein is CASKVGGNSPLHF.

In DNA, the CDR3 is TGCGCCAGCAGCTCATTAGGACAGGAGGGCTACACCTTC. It is translated as CASSSLGQEGYTF. The rearrangement uses TRBV5-1 and TRBJ1-2; TRBD1 aligns across 7 bases. J was trimmed by 8 bases and V by 3 bases; bases with no gene match: 7. Per germline, CDR1 SGHRS and CDR2 YFSETQ. The CDR3 covers 13 residues.

The chain recombines TRBV9 with TRBJ1-3; D is unclear. This CDR3 spans 15 amino acids. V lost 0 bases to trimming and J lost 0 bases, with 7 bases between them. Germline V CDR1 and CDR2: SGDLS, YYNGEE. The CDR3 sequence: CASSVAAHSGNTIYF. The CDR3 coding sequence is TGTGCCAGCAGCGTAGCTGCGCACTCTGGAAACACCATATATTTT.

This chain connects TRBV20-1 to TRBJ1-1; no clear D gene. The CDR3 totals 15 residues. CDR1 DFQATT and CDR2 SNEGSKA come from the germline V gene (reference sequence). Trimming cost V 3 bases and J 1 base, with 15 bases left between them. The CDR3 DNA reads as TGCAGTGCTAGTGACCCTTTCCGGGAGAACACTGAAGCTTTCTTT. Encoded protein: CSASDPFRENTEAFF.

The V gene is TRBV5-4, the J gene TRBJ2-1; TRBD1 matches 7 bases. V lost 0 bases to trimming and J lost 4 bases; unmatched junction nucleotides: 4. The CDR3 consists of 15 residues. The V gene's germline CDR1 is SGHNT and CDR2 YYREEE (reference sequence). The CDR3 DNA reads as TGTGCCAGCAGCTTGGACAGGGGAAATTACAATGAGCAGTTCTTC. Amino acid sequence: CASSLDRGNYNEQFF.

This clone has only one observation. This chain links TRBV10-3 with TRBJ1-1; D possibly corresponds to TRBD1 (5 bases). Trimming left V 2 bases short and J 6 bases short, with 10 bases between. Germline CDR1 is ENHRY and CDR2 is SYGVKD. The CDR3 has 13 amino acids. The CDR3 sequence: CAISERGGAEAFF. The CDR3 DNA is TGTGCCATCAGTGAGAGGGGCGGGGCTGAAGCTTTCTTT.

The gene calls are TRBV3-1 (or the pseudogene TRBV3-2) and TRBJ2-5, with 7 bases lining up with TRBD1. Germline values: CDR1 LGHDT, CDR2 YNNKEL (reference sequence). This CDR3 is 14 amino acids long. V dropped 8 bases and J dropped 9; count of bases not matched to a gene: 15. As DNA, the CDR3 is TGTGCCAGCGACTCAAGCCGATCCACAGGGGCCCAGTACTTC. Protein: CASDSSRSTGAQYF.

The sample holds a few counts of this clone. The chain employs TRBV7-2 and TRBJ2-7; D is uncertain. The CDR3 totals 13 residues. Germline loops: CDR1 SGHTA, CDR2 FQGNSA. Trimming left V 10 bases short and J 5 bases short, with 18 bases between. The CDR3 spells CATSRGVDHEQYF. Here the CDR3 DNA reads TGTGCCACCTCGCGCGGAGTCGACCACGAGCAGTACTTC.

The J gene is TRBJ1-6, the V gene TRBV28; weak D call: TRBD1 (5 bases). This CDR3 is built from 14 residues. CDR1 and CDR2 (germline): MDHEN, SYDVKM. V shed 6 bases and J shed 3 bases, with 9 bases lying between them. The CDR3 DNA reads TGTGCCAGCAGCCCCGGGGGCTATAATTCACCCCTCCACTTT. Translating gives CASSPGGYNSPLHF. The variable domain in full, with the rest retrieved from reference TRBV28 and TRBJ1-6, is DVKVTQSSRYLVKRTGEKVFLECVQDMDHENMFWYRQDPGLGLRLIYFSYDVKMKEKGDIPEGYSVSREKKERFSLILESASTNQTSMYLCASSPGGYNSPLHFGNGTRLTVT.

The chain employs TRBV10-3 and TRBJ2-7; weak D call: TRBD2 (6 bases). Germline V gene data show CDR1 as ENHRY and CDR2 as SYGVKD. V was shortened by 10 bases and J by 0 bases, with 22 bases between the two germline ends. This CDR3 is built from 16 residues. This chain's CDR3 is CASTSGTGHRSYEQYF. The CDR3 coding sequence is TGTGCCAGTACCTCCGGGACTGGCCATCGCTCCTACGAGCAGTACTTC.

The chain joins TRBV19 to TRBJ2-3; TRBD2 is a possible D gene (6 bases). CDR3 length: 14 residues. CDR1 and CDR2 from the germline V gene are LNHDA and SQIVND (reference sequence). V was pared by 4 bases and J by 5 bases, with 13 bases between. The CDR3 loop reads CASSTYTGLDTQYF. In DNA, the CDR3 is TGTGCCAGTAGTACCTATACGGGACTAGATACGCAGTATTTT.

The chain couples TRBV28 to TRBJ2-7, with 8 bases identical to TRBD1. V shed 7 bases and J 4 bases; nucleotides not matched to a gene: 12. The CDR3 sequence is 15 residues long. CDR1 is MDHEN, CDR2 SYDVKM, per germline. The CDR3 is CASKNGQGEVYEQYF. The CDR3 DNA sequence: TGTGCCAGCAAAAACGGACAGGGTGAGGTTTACGAGCAGTACTTC. Full variable domain (rest looked up from reference TRBV28 and TRBJ2-7): DVKVTQSSRYLVKRTGEKVFLECVQDMDHENMFWYRQDPGLGLRLIYFSYDVKMKEKGDIPEGYSVSREKKERFSLILESASTNQTSMYLCASKNGQGEVYEQYFGPGTRLTVT.

The rearrangement uses TRBV6-5 and TRBJ1-2; no clear D gene. V dropped 0 bases and J dropped 3 bases, with 8 bases sitting between them. The length of the CDR3 is 14 residues. CDR1 and CDR2 (germline): MNHEY, SVGAGI. The CDR3 nucleotides read TGTGCCAGCAGTTACTCGAGTCGGGACTATGGCTACACCTTC. It is translated as CASSYSSRDYGYTF.

The chain carries TRBV10-3 and TRBJ1-1; D gene unclear. V was pared by 4 bases and J by 0 bases, with 6 bases between. The CDR3 has 13 residues. CDR1 is ENHRY, CDR2 SYGVKD, per germline. This CDR3 reads CAISGLLNTEAFF. The CDR3, as DNA: TGTGCCATCAGTGGACTACTGAACACTGAAGCTTTCTTT.

This chain joins TRBV5-6 and TRBJ1-2; D not certain. The V gene lost 4 bases and the J gene lost 5 bases, with 12 bases spanning the gap. Germline V lookup: CDR1 SGHDT, CDR2 YYEEEE. The length of the CDR3 is 13 residues. As DNA, the CDR3 is TGTGCCAGCAGCCCCGGGTCAGATTATGGCTACACCTTC. Translation: CASSPGSDYGYTF.

This clone appeared a single time. V is TRBV11-2 and J is TRBJ2-7, with a tentative D call TRBD2 (6 bases). V was clipped by 4 bases and J by 12 bases, with 25 bases between them. The germline CDR1 and CDR2 sequences are SGHAT and FQNNGV. CDR3 size: 15 residues. CDR3 region: CASSSLREAKVRWYF. CDR3 nucleotides: TGTGCCAGCAGCTCGTTAAGGGAGGCCAAGGTGCGATGGTACTTC.

The gene calls are TRBV28 and TRBJ1-2; the D gene is possibly TRBD1 (5 bases). Trimming removed 5 bases at V and 4 bases at J, with 17 bases between. Germline values: CDR1 MDHEN, CDR2 SYDVKM. The CDR3 contains 15 residues. CDR3 residues: CASSPQAGRFYGYTF. In nucleotides, the CDR3 is TGTGCCAGCAGTCCCCAAGCAGGGAGGTTCTATGGCTACACCTTC.

A note on this clone: In the same sample, other DNA sequences code for this CDR3. The chain couples TRBV6-4 to TRBJ1-5; D perhaps matches TRBD1 (5 bases). Trimming pared 4 bases from V and 7 bases from J, leaving 11 bases between. The length of the CDR3 is 13 residues. Looked up from germline, CDR1 is MRHNA and CDR2 is SNTAGT. Here the CDR3 DNA reads TGTGCCAGCAGTGGAGAGGAGGGGCAGCCCCAGCATTTT. Its protein product is CASSGEEGQPQHF.

In this sample, this clone turned up a few times. This sequence joins TRBV11-2 and TRBJ1-5; D unclear. The CDR3 has 12 residues. Germline CDR1 and CDR2: SGHAT and FQNNGV. V was trimmed by 8 bases and J by 4 bases, leaving 9 bases between them. The CDR3 sequence is CASAQENQPQHF. The DNA of the CDR3 is TGTGCCAGCGCCCAGGAAAATCAGCCCCAGCATTTT.